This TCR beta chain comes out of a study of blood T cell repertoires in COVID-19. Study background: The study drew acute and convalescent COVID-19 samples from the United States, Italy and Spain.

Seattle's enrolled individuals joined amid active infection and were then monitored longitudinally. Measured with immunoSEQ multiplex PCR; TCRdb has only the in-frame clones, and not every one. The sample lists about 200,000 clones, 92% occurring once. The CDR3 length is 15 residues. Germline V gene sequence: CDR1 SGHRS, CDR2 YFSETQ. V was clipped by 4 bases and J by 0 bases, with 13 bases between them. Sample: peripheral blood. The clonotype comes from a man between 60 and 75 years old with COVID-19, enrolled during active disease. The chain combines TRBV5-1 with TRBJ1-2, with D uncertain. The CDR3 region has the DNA TGCGCCAGCAGCAAAGCGTTTTTTTCTAACTATGGCTACACCTTC. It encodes CASSKAFFSNYGYTF.